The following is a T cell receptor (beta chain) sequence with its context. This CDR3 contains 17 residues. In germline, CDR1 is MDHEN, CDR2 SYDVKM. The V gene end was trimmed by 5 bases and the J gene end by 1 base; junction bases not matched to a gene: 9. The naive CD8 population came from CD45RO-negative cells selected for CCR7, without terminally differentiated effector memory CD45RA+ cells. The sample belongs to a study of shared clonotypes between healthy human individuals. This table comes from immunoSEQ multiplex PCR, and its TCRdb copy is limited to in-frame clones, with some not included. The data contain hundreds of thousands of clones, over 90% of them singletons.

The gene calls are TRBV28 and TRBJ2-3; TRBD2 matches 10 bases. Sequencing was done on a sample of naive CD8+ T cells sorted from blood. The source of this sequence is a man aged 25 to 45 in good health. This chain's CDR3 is CASSPRTSGLRTDTQYF. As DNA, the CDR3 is TGTGCCAGCAGTCCCCGGACTAGCGGACTCCGCACAGATACGCAGTATTTT.